These 11 T cell receptor beta chains were all obtained from the same sample, sequenced in a study of T cells in localized non-small cell lung cancer. TCRdb's table, derived via immunoSEQ multiplex PCR, lists solely in-frame clones and lacks some. The data contain 20,000 to 25,000 clones, around 90% of them singletons. Sample: peripheral blood, taken before any cancer treatment. These TCRs come from a male donor older than 55 with stage I lung adenocarcinoma.

V usage is TRBV11-2 and J usage is TRBJ1-1, with 8 bases that match TRBD1. J lost 3 bases, V lost 6 bases, and 6 bases had no gene match. This CDR3 region has 14 residues. Germline-derived CDR1 and CDR2 are SGHAT and FQNNGV. DNA of the CDR3: TGTGCCAGCAGAGGACAGGGCGGATACACTGAAGCTTTCTTT. Protein: CASRGQGGYTEAFF.

The V gene is TRBV6-1, the J gene TRBJ1-5, with D perhaps TRBD1 (5 bases). V was trimmed by 1 base and J by 2 bases, leaving 15 bases between them. The CDR3 is made up of 17 amino acids. Germline CDR1 and CDR2: MNHNS and SASEGT. The CDR3 DNA follows: TGTGCCAGCAGTGAAGAAGGGGCCCTCCAAGGCAATCAGCCCCAGCATTTT. Translated: CASSEEGALQGNQPQHF.

The rearrangement links TRBV19 to TRBJ1-2; D is undetermined. The CDR3 sequence is 13 residues long. The germline CDR1 and CDR2 sequences are LNHDA and SQIVND (reference sequence). The V end was cut by 11 bases, the J end by 8 bases, with 21 bases between. The CDR3 DNA follows: TGTGCCGCCAGCAGGCAGGCGGCGTGGGGCTACACCTTC. Protein product: CAASRQAAWGYTF. Variable domain in full (rest from reference TRBV19 and TRBJ1-2): DGGITQSPKYLFRKEGQNVTLSCEQNLNHDAMYWYRQDPGQGLRLIYYSQIVNDFQKGDIAEGYSVSREKKESFPLTVTSAQKNPTAFYLCAASRQAAWGYTFGSGTRLTVV.

This clone was counted between two and nine times. V is TRBV11-2 and J is TRBJ1-4, with TRBD1 matching 7 bases. The CDR3 consists of 15 residues. From germline, CDR1 is SGHAT and CDR2 FQNNGV. The V and J ends lost 5 bases and 8 bases, in that order; junction bases with no gene match: 11. The CDR3 sequence: CASSRTGVVGEKLFF. DNA of the CDR3: TGTGCCAGCAGCCGTACAGGGGTCGTGGGAGAAAAACTGTTTTTT.

This clone was counted a few times. This rearrangement joins TRBV5-1 to TRBJ2-3, with D maybe TRBD1 (5 bases). Germline V gene lookup returns CDR1 SGHRS and CDR2 YFSETQ. The CDR3 contains 16 residues. Trimming took off 2 bases at V and 4 bases at J, with 17 bases between the two ends. CDR3 coding DNA: TGCGCCAGCAGCTTTGCGTCAGGGTCGGGTGCAGATACGCAGTATTTT. It yields the protein CASSFASGSGADTQYF.

The V call is TRBV6-4, the J call TRBJ2-3; 9 bases are shared with TRBD2. V gave up 2 bases and J gave up 1 base; unmatched junction bases: 1. Germline V lookup: CDR1 MRHNA, CDR2 SNTAGT. The CDR3 runs 15 residues. The CDR3 loop reads CASSDRLAGTDTQYF. The CDR3 region has the DNA TGTGCCAGCAGTGACAGACTAGCGGGCACAGATACGCAGTATTTT.

This clone has just a few counts. This chain uses TRBV10-3 with TRBJ1-2, with no clear D. Germline V gene lookup returns CDR1 ENHRY and CDR2 SYGVKD. The V end lost 2 bases, the J end lost 4 bases, and 11 bases lay between the germline ends. The CDR3 sequence is 14 residues long. The CDR3 loop is CAISEPRRPYGYTF. CDR3 bases: TGTGCCATCAGTGAGCCACGGCGCCCCTATGGCTACACCTTC.

In this sample, this clone turned up once. V usage is TRBV6-1 and J usage is TRBJ2-1; 7 positions agree with TRBD2. With V trimmed by 8 bases and J by 3 bases, 7 bases remained unmatched. This CDR3 region has 14 residues. In germline, CDR1 is MNHNS, CDR2 SASEGT. CDR3 nucleotide sequence: TGTGCCAGCTGGGCGGGAGCGGACTACAATGAGCAGTTCTTC. Translated: CASWAGADYNEQFF.

The gene calls are TRBV11-2 and TRBJ2-7, with 8 bases identical to TRBD1. Germline V gives CDR1 SGHAT, CDR2 FQNNGV. Germline trimming cut 5 bases from V and 3 bases from J; bases unmatched to any gene: 6. This CDR3 has 14 residues. CDR3 DNA: TGTGCCAGCAGCCGGGGACAGGCCTTCTACGAGCAGTACTTC. It specifies CASSRGQAFYEQYF.

The sample holds a few counts of this clone. The J gene is TRBJ2-1, the V gene TRBV2; weak D call: TRBD1 (5 bases). V gave up 4 bases and J gave up 7 bases, with 17 bases separating them. Germline V gene data show CDR1 as SNHLY and CDR2 as FYNNEI. The CDR3 has 15 residues. The CDR3 loop reads CASSVEGVVGNEQFF. The CDR3 bases are TGTGCCAGCAGTGTAGAAGGGGTCGTCGGGAATGAGCAGTTCTTC.

The chain recombines TRBV7-2 with TRBJ2-7; D remains unclear. CDR1 is SGHTA, CDR2 FQGNSA, per germline. With 2 bases removed from V and 2 bases from J, the gap between germline ends came to 10 bases. The CDR3 is 14 amino acids. The CDR3 loop reads CASSLYGPTYEQYF. Here the CDR3 DNA reads TGTGCCAGCAGCTTATATGGGCCTACCTACGAGCAGTACTTC.